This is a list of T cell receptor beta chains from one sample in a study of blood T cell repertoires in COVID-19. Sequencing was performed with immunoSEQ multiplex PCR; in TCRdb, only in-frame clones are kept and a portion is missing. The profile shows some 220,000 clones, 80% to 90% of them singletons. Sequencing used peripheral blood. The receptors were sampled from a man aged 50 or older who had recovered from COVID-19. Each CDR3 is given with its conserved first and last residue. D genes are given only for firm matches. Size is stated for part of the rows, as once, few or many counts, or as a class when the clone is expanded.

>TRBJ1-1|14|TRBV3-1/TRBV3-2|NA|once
CASSHRGMNTEAFF
TGTGCCAGCAGCCACCGAGGAATGAACACTGAAGCTTTCTTT
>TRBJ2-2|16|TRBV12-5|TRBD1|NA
CASGLNRGRGTGELFF
TGTGCTAGTGGTTTGAACAGGGGGCGCGGCACCGGGGAGCTGTTTTTT
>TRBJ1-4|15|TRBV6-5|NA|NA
CASSYVLGGNEKLFF
TGTGCCAGCAGTTACGTGCTGGGCGGGAATGAAAAACTGTTTTTT
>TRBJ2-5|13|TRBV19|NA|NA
CASSIDPRETQYF
TGTGCCAGTAGTATAGACCCCCGGGAGACCCAGTACTTC
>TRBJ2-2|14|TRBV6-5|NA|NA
CASSTQPGAGELFF
TGTGCCAGCAGCACACAACCGGGGGCCGGGGAGCTGTTTTTT
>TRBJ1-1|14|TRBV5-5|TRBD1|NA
CASSRDRPNTEAFF
TGTGCCAGCAGCAGGGACAGACCGAACACTGAAGCTTTCTTT
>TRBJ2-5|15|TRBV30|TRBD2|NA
CAWRPGLAGGETQYF
TGTGCCTGGAGGCCTGGACTAGCGGGAGGAGAGACCCAGTACTTC
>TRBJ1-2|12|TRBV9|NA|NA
CASSREPYGYTF
TGTGCCAGCAGTAGGGAGCCCTATGGCTACACCTTC
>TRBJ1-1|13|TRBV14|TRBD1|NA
CATKTGFNTEAFF
TGTGCCACCAAGACAGGGTTCAACACTGAAGCTTTCTTT
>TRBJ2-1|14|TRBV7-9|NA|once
CASSVLVFEHEQFF
TGTGCCAGCAGCGTCCTAGTGTTTGAGCATGAGCAGTTCTTC
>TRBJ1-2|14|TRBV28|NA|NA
CASSLEGGSYGYTF
TGTGCCAGCAGTTTAGAGGGCGGTAGCTATGGCTACACCTTC
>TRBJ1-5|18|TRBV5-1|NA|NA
CASSLGYEWGGSNQPQHF
TGCGCCAGCAGCTTGGGTTATGAGTGGGGGGGTAGCAATCAGCCCCAGCATTTT
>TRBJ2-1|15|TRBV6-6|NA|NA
CASSRGGAAANEQFF
TGTGCCAGCAGTCGGGGTGGGGCCGCCGCCAATGAGCAGTTCTTC
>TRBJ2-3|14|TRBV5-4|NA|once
CASSLARGTDTQYF
TGTGCCAGCAGCTTGGCCAGGGGTACAGATACGCAGTATTTT
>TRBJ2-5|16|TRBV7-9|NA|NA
CASSREGVTRGETQYF
TGTGCCAGCAGTCGAGAGGGAGTTACTCGAGGGGAGACCCAGTACTTC
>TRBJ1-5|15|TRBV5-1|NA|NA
CASSTTGGVNQPQHF
TGCGCCAGCAGCACTACCGGGGGGGTTAATCAGCCCCAGCATTTT
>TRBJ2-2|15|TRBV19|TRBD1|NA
CASRRQGPNTGELFF
TGTGCCAGTAGGAGACAGGGGCCGAACACCGGGGAGCTGTTTTTT
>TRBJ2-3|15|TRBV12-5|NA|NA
CASVGRGPGTDTQYF
TGTGCTAGTGTGGGGCGGGGACCGGGAACAGATACGCAGTATTTT
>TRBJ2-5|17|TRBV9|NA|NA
CASSVGIGEGQGETQYF
TGTGCCAGCAGCGTGGGAATAGGGGAGGGCCAGGGGGAGACCCAGTACTTC
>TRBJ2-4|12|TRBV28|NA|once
CASSYAGNIQYF
TGTGCCAGCAGTTATGCGGGGAACATTCAGTACTTC
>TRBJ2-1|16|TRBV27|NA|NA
CASSLSPQGYYNEQFF
TGTGCCAGCAGTTTATCCCCGCAGGGGTACTACAATGAGCAGTTCTTC
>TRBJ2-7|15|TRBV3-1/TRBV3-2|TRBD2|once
CASSQRSGGAYEQYF
TGTGCCAGCAGCCAAAGGTCCGGGGGGGCCTACGAGCAGTACTTC
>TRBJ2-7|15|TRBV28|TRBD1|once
CASSLRGRKNYEQYF
TGTGCCAGCAGTTTGAGGGGGCGCAAAAACTACGAGCAGTACTTC
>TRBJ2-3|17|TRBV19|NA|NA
CATTRRGLAEGTDTQYF
TGTGCCACAACCCGCCGGGGGCTAGCGGAAGGCACAGATACGCAGTATTTT
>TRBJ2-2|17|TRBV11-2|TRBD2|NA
CASSRRQLAGATGELFF
TGTGCCAGCAGCAGAAGGCAATTAGCGGGAGCCACCGGGGAGCTGTTTTTT
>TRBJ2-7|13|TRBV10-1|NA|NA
CASSEQVPYEQYF
TGCGCCAGCAGTGAACAGGTCCCCTACGAGCAGTACTTC
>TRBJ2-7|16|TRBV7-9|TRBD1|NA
CASSRPMTGGGHEQYF
TGTGCCAGCAGCAGACCTATGACAGGGGGCGGCCACGAGCAGTACTTC
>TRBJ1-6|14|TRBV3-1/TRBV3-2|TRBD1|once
CASSSRDSNSPLHF
TGTGCCAGCAGCTCCCGGGACAGCAATTCACCCCTCCACTTT